The 17 T cell receptor beta chains given below trace back to one sample, sequenced in a study of metastatic and nonmetastatic thyroid tumors. TCRdb reanalyzed the PCR reads with MiXCR. This table holds 7,000 to 8,500 clones, roughly 29% found once. All patients were treatment-naive before thyroid surgery. Sequenced input: tumor tissue. The origin of the receptors is a female donor with papillary thyroid cancer or a benign thyroid nodule (not recorded which). Some clones in this sample may be carry-over from other donors' samples.

This clone has just a few counts. The chain employs TRBV2 and TRBJ1-2, with TRBD1 identical over 11 bases. There are 12 residues in the CDR3. V gave up 11 bases and J gave up 6 bases; unmatched junction bases: 5. Looked up from germline, CDR1 is SNHLY and CDR2 is FYNNEI. CDR3 sequence (DNA): TGTGCCCGGGGGGACAGGGGGAATGGCTACACCTTC. It specifies CARGDRGNGYTF.

This clone was counted a few times. The chain employs TRBV28 and TRBJ1-5; D is uncertain. Trimming cost V 9 bases and J 2 bases, with 14 bases left between them. The length of the CDR3 is 14 residues. From germline, CDR1 is MDHEN and CDR2 SYDVKM. As DNA, the CDR3 is TGTGCCAGTAACAACTCAATGGGCAATCAGCCCCAGCATTTT. It specifies CASNNSMGNQPQHF. Together with reference TRBV28 and TRBJ1-5, the CDR3 gives the full variable domain: DVKVTQSSRYLVKRTGEKVFLECVQDMDHENMFWYRQDPGLGLRLIYFSYDVKMKEKGDIPEGYSVSREKKERFSLILESASTNQTSMYLCASNNSMGNQPQHFGDGTRLSIL.

This chain joins TRBV5-5 and TRBJ2-5; 9 bases are shared with TRBD1. Trimming took 4 bases from V and 5 from J; bases not matched to a gene: 12. The V gene's germline CDR1 is SGHKS and CDR2 YYEKEE (reference sequence). The CDR3 is made up of 16 amino acids. This chain's CDR3 is CASSRNPGQGSETQYF. In DNA form, the CDR3 reads TGTGCCAGCAGCCGGAACCCGGGACAGGGATCTGAGACCCAGTACTTC.

The V gene is TRBV9, the J gene TRBJ2-6, with 12 bases lining up with TRBD1. Germline V gene lookup returns CDR1 SGDLS and CDR2 YYNGEE. The ends lost 1 base at V and 0 bases at J; junction bases unmatched: 11. The CDR3 consists of 21 residues. The chain's CDR3 is CASSVRDRGLGAFSGANVLTF. CDR3 bases: TGTGCCAGCAGCGTAAGGGACAGGGGGCTGGGGGCTTTCTCTGGGGCCAACGTCCTGACTTTC. The whole variable domain, remainder taken from reference TRBV9 and TRBJ2-6, is DSGVTQTPKHLITATGQRVTLRCSPRSGDLSVYWYQQSLDQGLQFLIQYYNGEERAKGNILERFSAQQFPDLHSELNLSSLELGDSALYFCASSVRDRGLGAFSGANVLTFGAGSRLTVL.

This clone was recorded a few times. This chain joins TRBV24-1 and TRBJ2-1, with unresolved D. Trimming removed 0 bases at V and 0 bases at J, with 8 bases between. Germline V gives CDR1 KGHDR, CDR2 SFDVKD. The CDR3 runs 16 residues. CDR3 protein: CATSDLGAPSYNEQFF. The CDR3, as DNA: TGTGCCACCAGTGATTTGGGAGCTCCCTCCTACAATGAGCAGTTCTTC.

Concerning this clone itself: One end of the junction does not line up with germline, which may come from a read error. CDR3 amino acids: CASSVGVRLCNEQLF. CDR3 bases: TGTGCCAGCAGCGTAGGCGTGAGACTCTGCAATGAGCAGCTCTTC. The V and J genes are TRBV9 and TRBJ2-1; no firm D call. The germline V gene encodes CDR1 SGDLS and CDR2 YYNGEE. The CDR3 loop spans 15 amino acids.

This clone was detected a few times. The V and J genes are TRBV5-1 and TRBJ1-3; D is uncertain. The V end lost 3 bases, the J end lost 4 bases, and 11 bases lay between the germline ends. Per the germline V gene, CDR1 is SGHRS and CDR2 is YFSETQ. This CDR3 has 14 residues. The CDR3 nucleotides are TGCGCCAGCAGCTCCACAGTAGGGGGAAACACCATATATTTT. This gives the protein CASSSTVGGNTIYF.

V and J are TRBV25-1 and TRBJ1-2, with a possible D match to TRBD1 (5 bases). Germline V gene sequence: CDR1 MGHDK, CDR2 SYGVNS. V was trimmed by 1 base and J by 4 bases, leaving 7 bases between them. This CDR3 spans 13 amino acids. The CDR3 DNA reads as TGTGCCAGCAGTGAATGGGGCAGCTATGGCTACACCTTC. This codes for CASSEWGSYGYTF.

The table lists this clone with many counts. V usage is TRBV20-1 and J usage is TRBJ2-5; 8 nucleotides agree with TRBD1. Germline-derived CDR1 and CDR2 are DFQATT and SNEGSKA (reference sequence). This CDR3 contains 14 residues. Trimming removed 6 bases from V and 1 base from J; junction bases left unmatched: 7. CDR3 nucleotide sequence: TGCAGTGCCAAACACCAGGGGGCCCAAGAGACCCAGTACTTC. Amino acids: CSAKHQGAQETQYF.

With respect to this clone: A much larger clone differs by one base, so this may be a read error. Here the CDR3 omits its conserved ending phenylalanine or tryptophan, so a read error is the likely source. V and J are TRBV30 and TRBJ2-1; D is ambiguous. Germline V gene lookup returns CDR1 GTSNPN and CDR2 SVGIG (reference sequence). This CDR3 is built from 12 residues. V was shortened by 5 bases and J by 6 bases, with 11 bases between the two germline ends. For the CDR3, the DNA is TGTGCCTGGCTCTGGAAAGTCAATGAGCAGTTCTTA. Residues: CAWLWKVNEQFL.

V gene TRBV5-1 combines with J gene TRBJ2-7, with 9 bases aligning to TRBD2. Germline CDR1 and CDR2: SGHRS and YFSETQ. The junction had 14 bases not matched to a gene; V was cut back by 3 bases and J by 1 base. The CDR3 length is 18 residues. The CDR3 bases are TGCGCCAGCAGCTCATATGGCGGGGGGGCCGGGAGGTCCTACGAGCAGTACTTC. As protein: CASSSYGGGAGRSYEQYF.

The V call is TRBV3-1, the J call TRBJ1-2; D might be TRBD1 (5 bases). V was trimmed by 4 bases and J by 10 bases, leaving 16 bases between them. Germline-derived CDR1 and CDR2 are LGHDT and YNNKEL (reference sequence). The CDR3 totals 13 residues. CDR3 nucleotides: TGTGCCAGCAGCCCGTTGCGTGGGGGTGACTACACCTTC. It encodes CASSPLRGGDYTF.

The V and J genes are TRBV5-1 and TRBJ2-1; 8 bases align to TRBD1. Trimming cost V 3 bases and J 8 bases; bases outside gene matches: 10. This CDR3 contains 15 residues. The germline gives CDR1 SGHRS, CDR2 YFSETQ. CDR3 sequence: CASSSEGRGQDEQFF. CDR3 DNA sequence: TGCGCCAGCAGCTCGGAGGGCAGGGGGCAGGATGAGCAGTTCTTC.

By sample share, this clone is medium-sized (0.01 to 0.1%). The genes are TRBV2 and TRBJ2-7; D call uncertain. The CDR3 has 14 amino acids. Germline CDR1 is SNHLY and CDR2 is FYNNEI. V gave up 8 bases and J gave up 3 bases, with 17 bases separating them. The CDR3: CASVPPVTNYEQYF. CDR3 DNA: TGTGCCAGCGTCCCGCCGGTTACGAACTACGAGCAGTACTTC.

By frequency in the sample, this clone is medium-sized. V and J are TRBV12-3 or TRBV12-4 and TRBJ2-7; D is perhaps TRBD1 (5 bases). The CDR3 extends over 13 amino acids. Trimming left V 3 bases short and J 5 bases short, with 11 bases between. The CDR3 region has the DNA TGTGCCAGCAGTTTGCAGGGTTTCCACGAGCAGTACTTC. The encoded protein is CASSLQGFHEQYF.

The V call is TRBV11-2, the J call TRBJ2-7, with 9 bases identical to TRBD2. Germline CDR1 reads SGHAT; CDR2 reads FQNNGV. This CDR3 is built from 17 residues. Trimming removed 4 bases from V and 0 bases from J; junction bases left unmatched: 10. This CDR3 reads CASSSQPPLAGSYEQYF. The CDR3 bases are TGTGCCAGCAGCTCCCAACCCCCACTAGCGGGCTCCTACGAGCAGTACTTC.

This clone rates as medium-sized (0.01 to 0.1%). The chain has TRBV5-6 and TRBJ1-2; possibly TRBD1 for D (5 bases). The CDR3 contains 14 residues. Between the trimmed V and J ends, which lost 5 bases and 0 bases, there was a span of 11 bases. Germline loops: CDR1 SGHDT, CDR2 YYEEEE. The CDR3 DNA is TGTGCCAGCAGAGGACTGACAGCTAACTATGGCTACACCTTC. Residues: CASRGLTANYGYTF.